Following are 11 T cell receptor beta chains from one sample sequenced in a study of T-cell memory formation after mild COVID-19. TCRdb fed the 5' RACE reads into MiXCR, producing one record per CDR3 protein. This sample yields hundreds of thousands of distinct CDR3 sequences, of which over 25% are seen a single time; roughly 13% belongs to the top ten. What was sequenced was PBMCs or a T cell subset sorted from them (not recorded which). These receptors came from an adult woman who had mild COVID-19 (a few samples of this study predate the infection). Cell type and time point are not known.

This rearrangement joins TRBV20-1 to TRBJ2-5; no clear D gene. The germline V gene encodes CDR1 DFQATT and CDR2 SNEGSKA (reference sequence). The germline V and J ends were trimmed by 6 bases and 9 bases, with 20 bases remaining between them. The CDR3 covers 13 residues. CDR3 in amino acids: CSANRYQPVAQYF. CDR3 nucleotides: TGCAGTGCCAACCGTTATCAACCGGTAGCCCAGTACTTC.

The J gene is TRBJ1-1, the V gene TRBV7-9; tentatively, D is TRBD1 (6 bases). Germline CDR1 is SEHNR and CDR2 is FQNEAQ (reference sequence). This CDR3 has 15 amino acids. V gave up 1 base and J gave up 1 base, with 10 bases separating them. CDR3 DNA: TGTGCCAGCAGCTTAGGGGACACCCCGAACACTGAAGCTTTCTTT. This codes for CASSLGDTPNTEAFF.

The chain joins TRBV20-1 to TRBJ2-1, with TRBD2 matching 9 bases. J gave up 4 bases and V 5 bases, and 9 bases lay outside the gene matches. This CDR3 is 15 amino acids long. In germline, CDR1 is DFQATT, CDR2 SNEGSKA (reference sequence). As DNA, the CDR3 is TGCAGTGCTCCTTTAAGCGGGAGGCCATACAATGAGCAGTTCTTC. It is translated as CSAPLSGRPYNEQFF.

The V call is TRBV5-4, the J call TRBJ2-3; TRBD2 matches at 7 bases. CDR1 and CDR2 (germline): SGHNT, YYREEE (reference sequence). This CDR3 has 15 amino acids. V lost 4 bases, J lost 0 bases, and 5 bases stayed unmatched. CDR3 loop: CASSKTGGSTDTQYF. The CDR3 coding sequence is TGTGCCAGCAGCAAGACGGGGGGAAGCACAGATACGCAGTATTTT.

The J gene is TRBJ2-7, the V gene TRBV12-3 or TRBV12-4; 7 positions agree with TRBD2. Trimming cost V 2 bases and J 2 bases; bases outside gene matches: 3. The CDR3 totals 14 residues. CDR3 residues: CASSLREGPYEQYF. The CDR3 nucleotides read TGTGCCAGCAGTTTAAGGGAGGGTCCCTACGAGCAGTACTTC.

This clonotype was counted only a few times. The chain links TRBV4-2 to TRBJ1-2, with 9 bases matching TRBD1. CDR1 LGHNA and CDR2 YNFKEQ come from the germline V gene. The CDR3 totals 16 residues. Losses at the gene ends were 4 bases for V and 2 bases for J; bases not matched to a gene: 8. The CDR3 region has the DNA TGTGCCAGCAGCCTATTTACCGGGACAGGGAACTATGGCTACACCTTC. Its translation is CASSLFTGTGNYGYTF.

In this sample, this clonotype turned up a few times. This chain joins TRBV2 and TRBJ2-1, with a tentative D call TRBD2 (5 bases). In germline, CDR1 is SNHLY, CDR2 FYNNEI. The CDR3 contains 15 residues. Trimming pared 4 bases from V and 0 bases from J, leaving 10 bases between. In nucleotides, the CDR3 is TGTGCCAGCAGTGGACTAACAACCTCCTACAATGAGCAGTTCTTC. Residues: CASSGLTTSYNEQFF. The full variable domain, its missing parts supplied by reference TRBV2 and TRBJ2-1, is EPEVTQTPSHQVTQMGQEVILRCVPISNHLYFYWYRQILGQKVEFLVSFYNNEISEKSEIFDDQFSVERPDGSNFTLKIRSTKLEDSAMYFCASSGLTTSYNEQFFGPGTRLTVL.

V and J are TRBV12-3 or TRBV12-4 and TRBJ2-2, with 9 bases that match TRBD1. The CDR3 extends over 15 amino acids. Trimming cost V 7 bases and J 4 bases; bases outside gene matches: 7. CDR3 nucleotide sequence: TGTGCCAGCACCTTGGGGGACAGGGTCACCGGGGAGCTGTTTTTT. Amino acid sequence: CASTLGDRVTGELFF.

This clonotype occurred many times. CDR3 DNA sequence: TGCGCCAGCAGCTTGAGGCAACCGAACACCGGGGAGCTGTTTTTT. Its translation: CASSLRQPNTGELFF. The chain links TRBV5-1 to TRBJ2-2; D is undetermined. CDR3 length: 15 residues. Germline V CDR1 and CDR2: SGHRS, YFSETQ. Between the trimmed V and J ends, which lost 1 base and 0 bases, there was a span of 7 bases.

The chain uses TRBV19 and TRBJ1-1, with 7 nucleotides matching TRBD1. V trimming: 4 bases; J trimming: 5 bases; junction bases outside the gene matches: 4. There are 13 residues in the CDR3. In germline, CDR1 is LNHDA, CDR2 SQIVND (reference sequence). CDR3 sequence (DNA): TGTGCCAGTAGTACCTCGACAGGGACTGAAGCTTTCTTT. As protein: CASSTSTGTEAFF.

The rearrangement uses TRBV27 and TRBJ2-1; 8 bases are shared with TRBD2. V trimming: 3 bases; J trimming: 9 bases; junction bases outside the gene matches: 7. The CDR3 is made up of 14 amino acids. CDR1 is MNHEY and CDR2 is SMNVEV in the germline V gene (reference sequence). CDR3 residues: CASSFDRGGAEQFF. CDR3 nucleotide sequence: TGTGCCAGCAGTTTCGATCGGGGGGGGGCTGAGCAGTTCTTC.